The clone carrying this TCR beta chain was seen once. Its target is not known. Produced via immunoSEQ multiplex PCR; TCRdb's table is partial and in-frame only. The sample contains about 72,000 clones, 65% to 85% of which appear only once. The V and J ends lost 0 bases and 2 bases, in that order; junction bases with no gene match: 3. Germline assignment: CDR1 SGDLS and CDR2 YYNGEE. This CDR3 has 15 amino acids. The data were obtained in a study of OX40 agonist ivuxolimab in advanced cancers. Study-level information: Mean age approximately 66 years, range roughly 20 to 85; 82.7% male. Study observations and caveats: Blood T cells, both CD4+ and CD8+, expanded clonally by week 6 at 0.1 to 3.0 mg/kg. In general, CD8+ T cells held more expanded clones than CD4+ did, on average.

The sequences come from CD4+ or CD8+ T cells sorted from blood, collected in a trial of the OX40 agonist ivuxolimab. This chain links TRBV9 with TRBJ2-3; the match to TRBD2 covers 7 bases. The clonotype comes from an adult with an advanced solid tumor such as melanoma, head and neck, liver or kidney cancer. The CDR3 reads CASSVAGGLTDTQYF. CDR3 in DNA: TGTGCCAGCAGCGTAGCGGGAGGCCTCACAGATACGCAGTATTTT.